The 10 T cell receptor beta chains below were found in one sample sequenced in a study of blood T cell repertoires in COVID-19. Profiled with immunoSEQ multiplex PCR; TCRdb holds only in-frame clones, not every one. This table holds about 130,000 clones, about 89% found once. The sample taken for sequencing was peripheral blood. These TCRs come from a woman between 55 and 75 years old with acute or convalescent COVID-19.

This chain joins TRBV6-5 and TRBJ1-1, with D tentatively TRBD1 (5 bases). Germline V gene data show CDR1 as MNHEY and CDR2 as SVGAGI. Trimming stripped 6 bases from V and 1 base from J, with 15 bases between. CDR3 length equals 15 residues. CDR3 DNA sequence: TGTGCCAGCAGACCAATCGGTCAGGGGAACACTGAAGCTTTCTTT. Amino acid sequence: CASRPIGQGNTEAFF.

The chain carries TRBV5-4 and TRBJ2-5; D might be TRBD1 (6 bases). From germline, CDR1 is SGHNT and CDR2 YYREEE (reference sequence). V was trimmed by 7 bases and J by 0 bases, leaving 7 bases between them. The CDR3 is 12 residues long. The CDR3 region has the DNA TGTGCCAGCGGACAGAACCAAGAGACCCAGTACTTC. Encoded protein: CASGQNQETQYF.

This sequence joins TRBV14 and TRBJ2-1; D may be TRBD2 (6 bases). There are 15 residues in the CDR3. V was trimmed by 6 bases and J by 0 bases, leaving 12 bases between them. The germline V gene encodes CDR1 SGHDN and CDR2 FVKESK. The CDR3 reads CASRPGLLSYNEQFF. CDR3 bases: TGTGCCAGCAGGCCGGGACTCCTCTCCTACAATGAGCAGTTCTTC.

The V gene is TRBV27, the J gene TRBJ1-6; TRBD1 matches at 7 bases. Germline V gene lookup returns CDR1 MNHEY and CDR2 SMNVEV (reference sequence). Trimming cost V 5 bases and J 7 bases; bases outside gene matches: 5. The CDR3 has 14 residues. The CDR3 DNA sequence: TGTGCCAGCAGTATACAGGGGTGGAATTCACCCCTCCACTTT. This codes for CASSIQGWNSPLHF.

V and J are TRBV6-5 and TRBJ2-2; D ambiguous. The ends were cut back, 4 bases at V and 0 bases at J, with 6 bases in the middle. The length of the CDR3 is 14 residues. Germline V CDR1 and CDR2: MNHEY, SVGAGI. This chain's CDR3 is CASSFSANTGELFF. For the CDR3, the DNA is TGTGCCAGCAGTTTCAGCGCGAACACCGGGGAGCTGTTTTTT.

The rearrangement joins TRBV6-5 to TRBJ1-4; D gene uncertain. The CDR3 is made up of 11 amino acids. The ends were cut back, 6 bases at V and 8 bases at J, with 7 bases in the middle. Germline CDR1 is MNHEY and CDR2 is SVGAGI. The CDR3 here is CASSPGEKLFF. CDR3 sequence (DNA): TGTGCCAGCAGCCCCGGGGAAAAACTGTTTTTT.

The rearrangement joins TRBV29-1 to TRBJ1-5; D unresolved. This CDR3 spans 13 amino acids. Between the trimmed V and J ends, which lost 5 bases and 7 bases, there was a span of 15 bases. Germline CDR1 reads SQVTM; CDR2 reads ANQGSEA. The chain's CDR3 is CSVLIRVGQPQHF. In DNA, the CDR3 is TGCAGCGTTCTGATTCGGGTTGGCCAGCCCCAGCATTTT.

V gene TRBV19 combines with J gene TRBJ2-1; D is undetermined. Per the germline V gene, CDR1 is LNHDA and CDR2 is SQIVND (reference sequence). This CDR3 has 14 amino acids. Trimming cost V 6 bases and J 2 bases, with 11 bases left between them. CDR3 coding DNA: TGTGCCAGTAGCATCGGAGCGCCCTACAATGAGCAGTTCTTC. Its protein product is CASSIGAPYNEQFF.

The chain joins TRBV10-3 to TRBJ2-3, with D tentatively TRBD1 (6 bases). The germline V gene has CDR1 ENHRY and CDR2 SYGVKD. The CDR3 covers 15 residues. With 6 bases removed from V and 1 base from J, the gap between germline ends came to 14 bases. CDR3 sequence reads: CAIRGHSLGTDTQYF. CDR3 nucleotides: TGTGCCATCAGGGGACACTCACTCGGCACAGATACGCAGTATTTT.

The V call is TRBV25-1, the J call TRBJ2-5; unclear D gene. Germline loops: CDR1 MGHDK, CDR2 SYGVNS. V lost 4 bases and J 5 bases, leaving 5 bases between the germline ends. This CDR3 comprises 11 residues. CDR3 nucleotide sequence: TGTGCCAGCAGTGGCCAGGAGACCCAGTACTTC. It yields the protein CASSGQETQYF. Variable domain in full (rest from reference TRBV25-1 and TRBJ2-5): EADIYQTPRYLVIGTGKKITLECSQTMGHDKMYWYQQDPGMELHLIHYSYGVNSTEKGDLSSESTVSRIRTEHFPLTLESARPSHTSQYLCASSGQETQYFGPGTRLLVL.